Shown below are 21 T cell receptor beta chains from a single sample sequenced in a study of T cell repertoires in cytomegalovirus infection. TCRdb re-called the reads through MiXCR, storing one row per CDR3 protein. The profile covers some 590,000 distinct CDR3 sequences, with 35% to 50% appearing a single time and 48% taken by the ten largest. These receptors' targets are unknown. Sequenced here: cultured PBMCs, sampled from culture after CMV antigen stimulation. The receptor source for this set is a human donor in good health (CMV status not recorded). Some clones in this sample may be carry-over from other donors' samples.

Only one count was recorded for this clonotype. J is TRBJ1-6 and V is TRBV12-3 or TRBV12-4; D not certain. Trimming took off 4 bases at V and 8 bases at J, with 6 bases between the two ends. The CDR3 is made up of 12 amino acids. CDR3 sequence reads: CASSYVDSPLHF. In DNA, the CDR3 is TGTGCCAGCAGTTACGTGGATTCACCCCTCCACTTT.

This clonotype was observed a handful of times. The V gene is TRBV7-2, the J gene TRBJ2-7; D unresolved. Trimming removed 5 bases from V and 5 bases from J, with 10 bases in between. This CDR3 spans 12 amino acids. CDR1 and CDR2 (germline): SGHTA, FQGNSA. The CDR3 DNA reads as TGTGCCAGCAGCCGGCCTACAGACGAGCAGTACTTC. Its translation is CASSRPTDEQYF.

The genes are TRBV6-2 or TRBV6-3 and TRBJ2-5; 11 positions agree with TRBD2. The trim removed 0 bases at V and 1 base at J, leaving 4 bases unmatched. Germline V gene data show CDR1 as MNHEY and CDR2 as SVGEGT. CDR3 length: 17 residues. The CDR3 DNA follows: TGTGCCAGCAGTTACTCGATCCTAGCGGGGGGCCAAGAGACCCAGTACTTC. It specifies CASSYSILAGGQETQYF.

This clonotype was observed a few times. V is TRBV20-1 and J is TRBJ2-7, with 10 bases fitting TRBD2. The germline V gene has CDR1 DFQATT and CDR2 SNEGSKA (reference sequence). CDR3 length: 15 amino acids. The CDR3 reads CSLESWTSGFYEQYF. In DNA form, the CDR3 reads TGCAGCTTGGAGAGTTGGACTAGCGGTTTCTACGAGCAGTACTTC.

This clonotype was detected only a few times. V and J are TRBV7-9 and TRBJ2-7; a possible D gene is TRBD2 (5 bases). The V gene lost 5 bases and the J gene lost 2 bases, with 10 bases spanning the gap. The CDR3 totals 13 residues. From germline, CDR1 is SEHNR and CDR2 FQNEAQ (reference sequence). CDR3 loop: CASSTRVTYEQYF. CDR3 nucleotides: TGTGCCAGCAGCACGAGGGTTACCTACGAGCAGTACTTC.

Ten or more counts support this clonotype. This chain joins TRBV7-2 and TRBJ2-2; D unclear. Germline V gene lookup returns CDR1 SGHTA and CDR2 FQGNSA. There are 17 residues in the CDR3. Trimming cost V 2 bases and J 6 bases, with 19 bases left between them. The CDR3 DNA sequence: TGTGCCAGCAGCTTAAGGTTCAGCGACCAACCCTCCGGGGAGCTGTTTTTT. Translation: CASSLRFSDQPSGELFF.

V gene TRBV5-1 combines with J gene TRBJ2-1, with 7 bases matching TRBD1. Germline V gene sequence: CDR1 SGHRS, CDR2 YFSETQ. The CDR3 totals 16 residues. The ends lost 0 bases at V and 0 bases at J; junction bases unmatched: 3. CDR3 sequence reads: CASSLVGDSSYNEQFF. The CDR3, as DNA: TGCGCCAGCAGCTTGGTGGGGGACAGCTCCTACAATGAGCAGTTCTTC.

The J gene is TRBJ2-5, the V gene TRBV14; 8 positions agree with TRBD2. Germline V gene data show CDR1 as SGHDN and CDR2 as FVKESK. There are 17 residues in the CDR3. Trimming removed 1 base from V and 2 bases from J; junction bases left unmatched: 9. Here the CDR3 DNA reads TGTGCCAGCAGCCAAGGCTATAGCGGGGACATACAAGAGACCCAGTACTTC. It encodes CASSQGYSGDIQETQYF. Complete variable domain (other parts from reference TRBV14 and TRBJ2-5): EAGVTQFPSHSVIEKGQTVTLRCDPISGHDNLYWYRRVMGKEIKFLLHFVKESKQDESGMPNNRFLAERTGGTYSTLKVQPAELEDSGVYFCASSQGYSGDIQETQYFGPGTRLLVL.

This clonotype was seen more than once but under ten times. The V gene is TRBV28, the J gene TRBJ1-6, with TRBD1 identical over 9 bases. There are 16 residues in the CDR3. Germline CDR1 is MDHEN and CDR2 is SYDVKM. J was trimmed by 8 bases and V by 2 bases; bases with no gene match: 7. CDR3 DNA sequence: TGTGCCAGCAGTTTACTTTTGGGACAGGGAGATTCACCCCTCCACTTT. Translating it yields CASSLLLGQGDSPLHF.

V and J are TRBV7-2 and TRBJ2-3, with no clear D. The CDR3 is 14 residues long. Looked up from germline, CDR1 is SGHTA and CDR2 is FQGNSA. The V end was cut by 1 base, the J end by 2 bases, with 7 bases between. The CDR3 is CASSLDWATDTQYF. CDR3 DNA: TGTGCCAGCAGCTTAGATTGGGCCACAGATACGCAGTATTTT.

At least ten counts were recorded for this clonotype. V and J are TRBV7-6 and TRBJ1-1; 10 bases are shared with TRBD1. V trimming: 0 bases; J trimming: 1 base; junction bases outside the gene matches: 2. This CDR3 spans 16 amino acids. Germline CDR1 and CDR2: SGHVS and FNYEAQ. The CDR3 reads CASSLARDRGNTEAFF. CDR3 in DNA: TGTGCCAGCAGCTTAGCTCGGGACAGGGGGAACACTGAAGCTTTCTTT. Variable domain in full (rest from reference TRBV7-6 and TRBJ1-1): GAGVSQSPRYKVTKRGQDVALRCDPISGHVSLYWYRQALGQGPEFLTYFNYEAQQDKSGLPNDRFSAERPEGSISTLTIQRTEQRDSAMYRCASSLARDRGNTEAFFGQGTRLTVV.

The rearrangement links TRBV4-3 to TRBJ1-2; D ambiguous. V was shortened by 0 bases and J by 8 bases, with 16 bases between the two germline ends. Germline V CDR1 and CDR2: LGHNA, YSLEER. The CDR3 loop spans 15 amino acids. The CDR3 sequence is CASSQDLEGGDGYTF. In DNA form, the CDR3 reads TGCGCCAGCAGCCAAGATCTTGAGGGAGGAGACGGCTACACCTTC.

The sample holds many counts of this clonotype. J is TRBJ1-1 and V is TRBV7-2, with TRBD1 matching 7 bases. V was clipped by 5 bases and J by 8 bases; unmatched bases: 5. The CDR3 runs 12 residues. The germline V gene has CDR1 SGHTA and CDR2 FQGNSA. DNA for the CDR3: TGTGCCAGCAGCCTGTGGGGACAGGAAGCTTTCTTT. Encoded protein: CASSLWGQEAFF.

This clonotype was counted only a few times. The rearrangement uses TRBV6-1 and TRBJ1-1; D perhaps matches TRBD1 (5 bases). Looked up from germline, CDR1 is MNHNS and CDR2 is SASEGT. This CDR3 region has 15 residues. With 4 bases removed from V and 4 bases from J, the gap between germline ends came to 16 bases. The chain's CDR3 is CASSVLGVRGTEAFF. The CDR3 DNA is TGTGCCAGCAGTGTTTTGGGGGTCCGGGGCACTGAAGCTTTCTTT.

J is TRBJ1-1 and V is TRBV6-5; the match to TRBD1 covers 8 bases. V dropped 4 bases and J dropped 11; count of bases not matched to a gene: 9. The CDR3 length is 13 residues. Germline V lookup: CDR1 MNHEY, CDR2 SVGAGI. For the CDR3, the DNA is TGTGCCAGCAGTTTACTGGACAGGGCGAAGGCTTTCTTT. Translating it yields CASSLLDRAKAFF.

The chain is built from TRBV6-6 and TRBJ2-3, with D possibly being TRBD1 (6 bases). The length of the CDR3 is 16 residues. Trimming removed 5 bases from V and 3 bases from J, with 18 bases in between. The germline CDR1 and CDR2 sequences are MNHNY and SVGAGI (reference sequence). The CDR3 DNA reads TGTGCCAGCAGTGATATTTGGACAGCGGTTACAGATACGCAGTATTTT. It is translated as CASSDIWTAVTDTQYF.

This clonotype was seen more than once but under ten times. One end of the junction is discordant with germline, which a read error may explain. The rearrangement links TRBV4-3 to TRBJ2-7; D not resolved. The CDR3 runs to 15 residues. Germline CDR1 is LGHNA and CDR2 is YSLEER. The CDR3 reads CASSQDWQLSFEQYF. The CDR3 DNA follows: TGCGCCAGCAGCCAAGACTGGCAGCTTTCCTTCGAGCAGTACTTC.

This clonotype was counted between two and nine times. The chain couples TRBV12-3 or TRBV12-4 to TRBJ2-7; 11 bases line up with TRBD2. The CDR3 runs to 14 residues. J lost 3 bases, V lost 6 bases, and 4 bases had no gene match. The CDR3 region has the DNA TGTGCCAGCAGCTCTAGCGGGAGGCACTACGAGCAGTACTTC. It translates to CASSSSGRHYEQYF.

In its sample, this clonotype was seen a few times. The rearrangement joins TRBV6-1 to TRBJ1-1; D may be TRBD1 (6 bases). V dropped 0 bases and J dropped 3 bases, with 8 bases sitting between them. This CDR3 comprises 14 residues. Germline V lookup: CDR1 MNHNS, CDR2 SASEGT. CDR3 region: CASSEAAGDTEAFF. CDR3 DNA: TGTGCCAGCAGTGAAGCGGCAGGGGACACTGAAGCTTTCTTT.

The gene calls are TRBV19 and TRBJ2-1; 7 bases agree with TRBD2. V dropped 5 bases and J dropped 10; count of bases not matched to a gene: 17. The CDR3 loop spans 16 amino acids. Germline CDR1 and CDR2: LNHDA and SQIVND (reference sequence). The CDR3 sequence is CASSDRLAGVGTEQFF. CDR3 bases: TGTGCCAGTAGTGATCGACTAGCCGGGGTGGGGACGGAGCAGTTCTTC.

This clonotype was found once. The V gene is TRBV19, the J gene TRBJ2-2; D is ambiguous. This CDR3 is 13 amino acids long. V lost 9 bases and J lost 4, with 12 bases in between. Germline CDR1 reads LNHDA; CDR2 reads SQIVND (reference sequence). The CDR3: CARVIRTTGELFF. The CDR3 bases are TGTGCCAGGGTTATTAGGACCACCGGGGAGCTGTTTTTT.